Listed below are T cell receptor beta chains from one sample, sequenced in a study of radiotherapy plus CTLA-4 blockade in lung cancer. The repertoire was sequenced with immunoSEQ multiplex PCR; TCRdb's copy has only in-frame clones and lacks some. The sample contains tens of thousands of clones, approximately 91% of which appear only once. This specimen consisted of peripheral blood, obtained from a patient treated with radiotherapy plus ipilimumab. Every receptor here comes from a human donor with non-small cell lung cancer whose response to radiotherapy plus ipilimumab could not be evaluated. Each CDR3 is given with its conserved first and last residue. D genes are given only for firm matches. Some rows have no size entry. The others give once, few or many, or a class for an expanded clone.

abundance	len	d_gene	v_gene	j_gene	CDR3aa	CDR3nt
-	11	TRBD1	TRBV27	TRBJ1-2	CASRTGGGYTF	TGTGCCAGCAGGACAGGGGGTGGCTACACCTTC
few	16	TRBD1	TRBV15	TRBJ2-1	CATSTQQGGSYNEQFF	TGTGCCACCAGCACCCAACAGGGGGGCTCCTACAATGAGCAGTTCTTC
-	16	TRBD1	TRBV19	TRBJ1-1	CASSSGGGTVGGEAFF	TGTGCCAGTAGTTCCGGAGGGGGGACAGTAGGTGGTGAAGCTTTCTTT
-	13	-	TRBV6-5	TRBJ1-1	CASRQFSYTEAFF	TGTGCCAGTCGACAGTTTTCATACACTGAAGCTTTCTTT
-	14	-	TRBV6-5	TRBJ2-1	CASSSVGAYNEQFF	TGTGCCAGCAGCTCCGTGGGGGCATACAATGAGCAGTTCTTC
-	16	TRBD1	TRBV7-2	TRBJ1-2	CASSLAIQGGNYGYTF	TGTGCCAGCAGCTTAGCAATACAGGGGGGCAACTATGGCTACACCTTC
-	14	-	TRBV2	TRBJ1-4	CASVQGLINEKLFF	TGTGCCAGCGTCCAGGGACTGATTAATGAAAAACTGTTTTTT
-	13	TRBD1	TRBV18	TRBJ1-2	CASSRTGAYGYTF	TGTGCCAGCTCACGGACAGGAGCCTATGGCTACACCTTC
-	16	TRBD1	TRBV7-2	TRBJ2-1	CASSPRDSPSYNEQFF	TGTGCCAGCAGCCCCAGGGACAGCCCCTCCTACAATGAGCAGTTCTTC
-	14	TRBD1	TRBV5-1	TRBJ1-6	CASSFGQGAAPLHF	TGCGCCAGCAGCTTCGGACAGGGGGCTGCACCCCTCCACTTT
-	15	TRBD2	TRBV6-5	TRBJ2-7	CASSYAGTSGYEQYF	TGTGCCAGCAGTTACGCCGGGACTAGCGGGTACGAGCAGTACTTC
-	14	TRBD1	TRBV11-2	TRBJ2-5	CASPPPTGVETQYF	TGTGCCAGCCCCCCCCCGACAGGGGTGGAGACCCAGTACTTC
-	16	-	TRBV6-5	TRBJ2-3	CASSSPGVSSTDTQYF	TGTGCCAGCAGTTCCCCCGGAGTTTCTAGCACAGATACGCAGTATTTT
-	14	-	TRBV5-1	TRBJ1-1	CASSIGGGNTEAFF	TGCGCCAGCAGTATTGGGGGGGGGAATACTGAAGCTTTCTTT
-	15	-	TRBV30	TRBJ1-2	CAWSTDGVVGYGYTF	TGTGCCTGGAGTACCGACGGGGTTGTGGGGTATGGCTACACCTTC
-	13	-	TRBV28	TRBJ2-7	CASSLGHFYEQYF	TGTGCCAGCAGTTTGGGACACTTCTACGAGCAGTACTTC
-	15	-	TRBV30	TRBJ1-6	CAWSVWGGRNSPLHF	TGTGCCTGGAGTGTATGGGGCGGGAGAAATTCACCCCTCCACTTT
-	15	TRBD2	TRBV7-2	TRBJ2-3	CASSLDSGSRDTQYF	TGTGCCAGCAGCTTAGATAGCGGGAGCAGAGATACGCAGTATTTT
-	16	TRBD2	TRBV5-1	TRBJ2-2	CASSPQGLANTGELFF	TGCGCCAGCAGCCCACAGGGACTAGCGAACACCGGGGAGCTGTTTTTT
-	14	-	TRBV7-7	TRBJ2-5	CASSLAGARETQYF	TGTGCCAGCAGCTTAGCGGGGGCCCGGGAGACCCAGTACTTC
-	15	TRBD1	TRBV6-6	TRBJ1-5	CASSSAPGGNQPQHF	TGTGCCAGCAGTTCCGCACCAGGGGGTAATCAGCCCCAGCATTTT
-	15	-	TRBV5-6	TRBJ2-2	CASSETGASTGELFF	TGTGCCAGCAGCGAGACAGGCGCCAGCACCGGGGAGCTGTTTTTT
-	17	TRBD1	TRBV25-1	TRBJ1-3	CASSGPGTGISGNTIYF	TGTGCCAGCAGTGGCCCGGGGACAGGGATCTCTGGAAACACCATATATTTT
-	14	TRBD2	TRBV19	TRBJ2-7	CASSTQRGAYEQYF	TGTGCCAGTAGTACCCAGCGGGGGGCCTACGAGCAGTACTTC
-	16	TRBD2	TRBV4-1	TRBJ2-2	CASSQEAGANTGELFF	TGCGCCAGCAGCCAAGAAGCGGGAGCGAACACCGGGGAGCTGTTTTTT
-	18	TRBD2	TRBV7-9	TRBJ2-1	CASSPGIGRLSSYNEQFF	TGTGCCAGCAGCCCTGGAATCGGGAGGTTGAGCTCCTACAATGAGCAGTTCTTC
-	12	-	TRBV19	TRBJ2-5	CASSEARETQYF	TGTGCCAGTAGCGAGGCTCGGGAGACCCAGTACTTC
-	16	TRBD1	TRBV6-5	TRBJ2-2	CASSSGQGGGTGELFF	TGTGCCAGCAGTTCGGGACAGGGGGGTGGCACCGGGGAGCTGTTTTTT
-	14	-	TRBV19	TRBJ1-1	CASIQGLGNTEAFF	TGTGCCAGTATCCAGGGGCTAGGGAACACTGAAGCTTTCTTT
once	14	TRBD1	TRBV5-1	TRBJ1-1	CASSLGGQSTEAFF	TGCGCCAGCAGCCTAGGGGGACAGAGCACTGAAGCTTTCTTT
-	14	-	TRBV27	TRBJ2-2	CASTRIRGTGELFF	TGTGCCAGCACCCGTATCCGGGGAACCGGGGAGCTGTTTTTT
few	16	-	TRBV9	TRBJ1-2	CASSAGGGTDNYGYTF	TGTGCCAGCAGCGCCGGGGGGGGGACCGATAACTATGGCTACACCTTC
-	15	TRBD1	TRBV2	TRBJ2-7	CASRPGQGPADEQYF	TGTGCCAGCAGGCCTGGACAGGGGCCAGCCGACGAGCAGTACTTC
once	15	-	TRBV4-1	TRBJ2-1	CASSPFSGAYNEQFF	TGCGCCAGCAGCCCCTTTTCGGGGGCCTACAATGAGCAGTTCTTC
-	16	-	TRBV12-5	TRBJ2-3	CASGLVVVDSDYTQYF	TGTGCTAGTGGTTTGGTAGTTGTAGATTCGGACTATACGCAGTATTTT
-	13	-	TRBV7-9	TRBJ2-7	CASTRDGAYEQYF	TGTGCCAGCACCCGGGATGGGGCCTACGAGCAGTACTTC
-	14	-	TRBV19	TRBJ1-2	CASSIQGMAYGYTF	TGTGCCAGTAGTATACAGGGGATGGCCTATGGCTACACCTTC
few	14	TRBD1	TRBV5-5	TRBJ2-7	CASSPDRVEYEQYF	TGTGCCAGCAGCCCCGACAGGGTGGAATACGAGCAGTACTTC
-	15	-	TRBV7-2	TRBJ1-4	CASSLGAVTNEKLFF	TGTGCCAGCAGCTTAGGGGCAGTAACTAATGAAAAACTGTTTTTT
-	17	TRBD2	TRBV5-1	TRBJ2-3	CASRYGISGGGTDTQYF	TGCGCCAGCAGATACGGCATAAGCGGGGGGGGCACAGATACGCAGTATTTT
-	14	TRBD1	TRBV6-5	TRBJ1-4	CASRTGTGDEKLFF	TGTGCCAGCAGGACCGGGACAGGGGATGAAAAACTGTTTTTT
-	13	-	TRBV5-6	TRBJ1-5	CASSLSVNQPQHF	TGTGCCAGCAGCTTGTCGGTAAATCAGCCCCAGCATTTT
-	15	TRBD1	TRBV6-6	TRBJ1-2	CASSYTGQDGYGYTF	TGTGCCAGCAGTTACACCGGACAGGACGGCTATGGCTACACCTTC
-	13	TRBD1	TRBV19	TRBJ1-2	CASSTDRGHGYTF	TGTGCCAGTAGTACGGACAGGGGGCATGGCTACACCTTC
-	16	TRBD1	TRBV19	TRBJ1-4	CASSEIRDREGEKLFF	TGTGCCAGTAGCGAAATCCGGGACAGGGAAGGTGAAAAACTGTTTTTT
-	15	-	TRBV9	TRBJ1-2	CASSVATGANYGYTF	TGTGCCAGCAGCGTAGCGACCGGAGCTAACTATGGCTACACCTTC
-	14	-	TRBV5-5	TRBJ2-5	CASSLQAGDETQYF	TGTGCCAGCAGCCTGCAGGCAGGGGACGAGACCCAGTACTTC
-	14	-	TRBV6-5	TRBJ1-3	CASSYTGSGNTIYF	TGTGCCAGCAGTTATACCGGGTCTGGAAACACCATATATTTT
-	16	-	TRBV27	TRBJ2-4	CASSPGTAGAKNIQYF	TGTGCCAGCAGTCCCGGGACTGCAGGAGCCAAAAACATTCAGTACTTC
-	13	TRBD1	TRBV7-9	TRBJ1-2	CASSVGQGNGYTF	TGTGCCAGCAGCGTAGGACAGGGGAATGGCTACACCTTC
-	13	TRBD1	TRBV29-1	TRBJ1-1	CSARTGRDTEAFF	TGCAGCGCCAGGACAGGGCGGGACACTGAAGCTTTCTTT